This T cell receptor beta chain emerged from a study of beta chain features in type 1 diabetes. General study results and limits: PCR might preferentially amplify shorter templates, equally in patients and controls. The naive, central memory and Treg TCRB repertoires showed an apparent similarity that was greater among patients than among healthy donors. Type 1 diabetes patients had moderately but significantly shorter TCRB CDR3s in all four CD4+ subsets.

Averaging roughly 110 mL, one heparinised blood draw was given by each donor. Remarks on this clone: Antigen specificity is unknown.

The entirety of the isolated RNA underwent reverse transcription, so expressed TCRB transcripts were sequenced. Generated by immunoSEQ multiplex PCR, the TCRdb table keeps only in-frame clones and is missing some. The sample contains about 160,000 clones, roughly 65% of which appear only once. Germline V gives CDR1 GTSNPN, CDR2 SVGIG (reference sequence). Trimming pared 0 bases from V and 4 bases from J, leaving 12 bases between. This CDR3 is built from 14 residues. Sequencing input: naive CD4+ T cells from blood. This receptor was identified in a man in his thirties or forties with type 1 diabetes. The chain couples TRBV30 to TRBJ1-2, with D uncertain. The CDR3 protein is CAWSVTESVYGYTF. In nucleotides, the CDR3 is TGTGCCTGGAGTGTAACGGAGTCCGTCTATGGCTACACCTTC.